The 3 T cell receptor beta chains given below trace back to one sample, sequenced in a study of CD8 T cells in Susac syndrome. The RNA, about 0.5 to 1 ug, was put through reverse transcription using random hexamers. TCRdb independently ran MiXCR on the immunoSEQ multiplex PCR reads; one entry per CDR3 protein. The top ten clones hold roughly 0.2% of a sample with more than 150,000 distinct CDR3 sequences, over 85% of them seen once. What was sequenced was CD8+ T cells from PBMCs. Receptors were obtained from a human donor with multiple sclerosis.

The J gene is TRBJ2-7, the V gene TRBV7-6; the D gene could be TRBD1 or TRBD2 (7 bases each). V lost 0 bases and J lost 2, with 14 bases in between. This CDR3 is built from 16 residues. Germline CDR1 SGHVS, CDR2 FNYEAQ. In DNA, the CDR3 is TGTGCCAGCAGCTTAGCGGGAGGGGGCGACGCCTACGAGCAGTACTTC. The encoded protein is CASSLAGGGDAYEQYF.

This chain joins TRBV15 and TRBJ1-2; TRBD1 matches at 9 bases. The CDR3 loop spans 14 amino acids. Germline CDR1 reads LNHNV; CDR2 reads YYDKDF (reference sequence). Losses at the gene ends were 3 bases for V and 9 bases for J; bases not matched to a gene: 8. CDR3 DNA sequence: TGTGCCACCAGCAGTGCGGGACAGGGAAGGAGCTACACCTTC. Its protein is CATSSAGQGRSYTF.

This sequence joins TRBV12-3 or TRBV12-4 and TRBJ2-1; the match to TRBD2 covers 15 bases. With 6 bases clipped from V and 5 bases from J, the junction kept 11 bases outside the gene matches. The CDR3 spans 18 residues. CDR3 in DNA: TGTGCCAGCAGCCTTGTGGGACTAGCGGGGGGATTTAACAATGAGCAGTTCTTC. It is translated as CASSLVGLAGGFNNEQFF.